Only one count was recorded for the clone carrying this T cell receptor (beta chain). These data belong to a study of cytomegalovirus exposure and HLA in healthy donors. The donors were in the roughly 130-subject validation cohort, distinct from the roughly 700-subject first cohort. TCRdb's table, derived via immunoSEQ multiplex PCR, lists solely in-frame clones and lacks some. In the table there are under 300,000 clones, 86% of which are singletons. The sequenced material came from PBMCs. The TCR comes from a woman aged 30 to 39 in good health and CMV-seropositive.

CDR3 sequence (DNA): TGTGCCAGCACCGGACAGGGGGCTAACAATCAGCCCCAGCATTTT. Translating gives CASTGQGANNQPQHF. The chain couples TRBV2 to TRBJ1-5; 11 bases align to TRBD1. The germline gives CDR1 SNHLY, CDR2 FYNNEI. V lost 7 bases and J lost 3; bases outside the gene matches: 5. The CDR3 totals 15 residues. The full variable domain, in which reference TRBV2 and TRBJ1-5 provide the parts outside the CDR3, is EPEVTQTPSHQVTQMGQEVILRCVPISNHLYFYWYRQILGQKVEFLVSFYNNEISEKSEIFDDQFSVERPDGSNFTLKIRSTKLEDSAMYFCASTGQGANNQPQHFGDGTRLSIL.